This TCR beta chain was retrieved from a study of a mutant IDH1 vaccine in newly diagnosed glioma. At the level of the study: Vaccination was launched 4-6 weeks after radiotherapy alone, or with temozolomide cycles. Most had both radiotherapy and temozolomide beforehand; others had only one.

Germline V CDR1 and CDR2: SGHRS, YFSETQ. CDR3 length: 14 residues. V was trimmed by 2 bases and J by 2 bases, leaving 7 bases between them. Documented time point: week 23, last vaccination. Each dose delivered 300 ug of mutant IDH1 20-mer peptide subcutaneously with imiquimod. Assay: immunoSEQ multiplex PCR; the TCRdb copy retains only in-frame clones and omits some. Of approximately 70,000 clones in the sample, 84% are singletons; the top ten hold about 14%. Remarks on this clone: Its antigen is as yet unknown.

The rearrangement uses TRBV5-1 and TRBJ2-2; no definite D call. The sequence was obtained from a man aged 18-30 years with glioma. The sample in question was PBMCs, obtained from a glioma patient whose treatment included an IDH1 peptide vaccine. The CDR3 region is CASSFQGNTGELFF. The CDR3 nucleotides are TGCGCCAGCAGCTTCCAAGGTAACACCGGGGAGCTGTTTTTT. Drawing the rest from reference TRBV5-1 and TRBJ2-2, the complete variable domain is KAGVTQTPRYLIKTRGQQVTLSCSPISGHRSVSWYQQTPGQGLQFLFEYFSETQRNKGNFPGRFSGRQFSNSRSEMNVSTLELGDSALYLCASSFQGNTGELFFGEGSRLTVL.